The present TCR beta chain was sequenced within a study of T cell clones after liver transplantation. Overall study context: Samples came from ITN030ST, which attempted immunosuppression withdrawal within 2 years of liver transplantation. Samples came pre-transplant, pre-randomization before withdrawal, and post-randomization after withdrawal ended. General study findings and limits: Compared with third party-reactive sequences, donor-reactive ones declined more, independent of withdrawal success. Graft donor-reactive T cells possibly entered the graft instead of undergoing deletion.

A few counts support this clone. Its antigen is unknown. The V gene's germline CDR1 is ENHRY and CDR2 SYGVKD. Unmatched junction bases numbered 6, after V lost 6 bases and J lost 5 bases. The CDR3 extends over 14 amino acids. The assay was immunoSEQ multiplex PCR, and TCRdb's table has in-frame clones only and misses some. The repertoire consists of about 60,000 clones, with 71% occurring once and the leading ten covering 14% to 15%. The TCR sequence derives from a human donor who received a liver transplant. This specimen consisted of CD4+ T cells from blood, obtained before liver transplant. The chain joins TRBV10-3 to TRBJ2-7, with 11 bases lining up with TRBD1. The CDR3 DNA is TGTGCCATCAGGCCCGGGGACAGGGGGGACGAGCAGTACTTC. This codes for CAIRPGDRGDEQYF.